This TCR beta chain was documented in a study of blood T cell repertoires in COVID-19. The V gene's germline CDR1 is SGHAT and CDR2 FQNNGV. The CDR3 totals 13 residues. V gave up 11 bases and J gave up 3 bases, with 13 bases separating them. This table comes from immunoSEQ multiplex PCR, and its TCRdb copy is limited to in-frame clones, with some not included. The sample has some 330,000 clones; approximately 84% are singletons. This clonotype was sampled from a man younger than 40 who had recovered from COVID-19. The genes are TRBV11-2 and TRBJ1-4; D not certain. The specimen sequenced was PBMCs or T cells enriched from blood (not recorded which). Here the CDR3 DNA reads TGTGCCTCCCATAGGAGACCTAATGAAAAACTGTTTTTT. Translating it yields CASHRRPNEKLFF.